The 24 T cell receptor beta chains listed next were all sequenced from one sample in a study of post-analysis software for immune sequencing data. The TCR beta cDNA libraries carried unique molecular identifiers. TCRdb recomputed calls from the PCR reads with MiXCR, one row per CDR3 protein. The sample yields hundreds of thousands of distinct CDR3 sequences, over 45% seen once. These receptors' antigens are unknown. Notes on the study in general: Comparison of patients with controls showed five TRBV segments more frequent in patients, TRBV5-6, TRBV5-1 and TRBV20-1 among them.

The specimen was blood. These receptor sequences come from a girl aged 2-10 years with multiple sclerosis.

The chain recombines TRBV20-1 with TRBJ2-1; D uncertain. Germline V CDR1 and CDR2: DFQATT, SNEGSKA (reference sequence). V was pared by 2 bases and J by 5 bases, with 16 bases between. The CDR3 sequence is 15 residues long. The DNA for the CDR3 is TGCAGTGCTAGATCTCCTTTTGGGCCTCACAATGAGCAGTTCTTC. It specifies CSARSPFGPHNEQFF.

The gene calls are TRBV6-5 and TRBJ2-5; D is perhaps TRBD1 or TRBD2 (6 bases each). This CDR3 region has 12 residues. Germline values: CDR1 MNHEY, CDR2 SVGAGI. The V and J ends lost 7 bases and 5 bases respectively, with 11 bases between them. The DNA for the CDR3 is TGTGCCAGCAAGGGGGGTGGGGAGACCCAGTACTTC. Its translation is CASKGGGETQYF.

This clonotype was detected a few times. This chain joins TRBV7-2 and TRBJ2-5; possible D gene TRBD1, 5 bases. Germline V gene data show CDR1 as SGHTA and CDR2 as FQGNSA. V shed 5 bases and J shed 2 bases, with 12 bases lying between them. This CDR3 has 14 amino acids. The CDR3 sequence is CASSLRQIQETQYF. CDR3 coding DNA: TGTGCCAGCAGCCTCCGACAGATACAAGAGACCCAGTACTTC. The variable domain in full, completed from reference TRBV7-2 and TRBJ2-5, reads GAGVSQSPSNKVTEKGKDVELRCDPISGHTALYWYRQSLGQGLEFLIYFQGNSAPDKSGLPSDRFSAERTGGSVSTLTIQRTQQEDSAVYLCASSLRQIQETQYFGPGTRLLVL.

The CDR3 spells CSARNPRTGVNSPLHF. CDR3 nucleotides: TGCAGTGCTAGGAATCCCCGGACAGGGGTAAATTCACCCCTCCACTTT. This chain links TRBV20-1 with TRBJ1-6, with 9 nucleotides matching TRBD1. In germline, CDR1 is DFQATT, CDR2 SNEGSKA (reference sequence). Losses at the gene ends were 3 bases for V and 7 bases for J; bases not matched to a gene: 10. The CDR3 is made up of 16 amino acids.

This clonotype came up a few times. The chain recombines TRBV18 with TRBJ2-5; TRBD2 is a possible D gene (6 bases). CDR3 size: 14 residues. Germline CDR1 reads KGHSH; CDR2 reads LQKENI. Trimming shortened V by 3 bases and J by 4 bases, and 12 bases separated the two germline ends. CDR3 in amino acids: CASSPRAGGETQYF. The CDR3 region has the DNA TGTGCCAGCTCACCTAGGGCCGGGGGAGAGACCCAGTACTTC.

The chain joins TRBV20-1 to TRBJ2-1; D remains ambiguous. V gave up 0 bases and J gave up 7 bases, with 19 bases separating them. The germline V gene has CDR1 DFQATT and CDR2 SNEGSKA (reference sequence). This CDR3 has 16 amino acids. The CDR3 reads CSARDTTLTIENEQFF. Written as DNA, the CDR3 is TGCAGTGCTAGAGATACTACTCTGACGATTGAGAATGAGCAGTTCTTC.

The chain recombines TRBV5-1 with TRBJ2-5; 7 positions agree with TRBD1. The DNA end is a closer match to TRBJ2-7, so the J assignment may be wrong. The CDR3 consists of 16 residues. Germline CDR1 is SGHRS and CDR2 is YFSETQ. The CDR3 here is CASSSTGTEPTYEQYF. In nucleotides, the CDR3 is TGCGCCAGCAGCTCCACCGGGACAGAGCCTACCTACGAGCAGTACTTC.

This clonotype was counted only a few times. In nucleotides, the CDR3 is TGCAGCGATGCCGGGACAGCGAACACTGAAGCTTTCTTT. Translating it yields CSDAGTANTEAFF. The chain combines TRBV29-1 with TRBJ1-1; 7 positions agree with TRBD1. CDR1 and CDR2 from the germline V gene are SQVTM and ANQGSEA. The CDR3 has 13 amino acids. Losses at the gene ends were 7 bases for V and 1 base for J; bases not matched to a gene: 6.

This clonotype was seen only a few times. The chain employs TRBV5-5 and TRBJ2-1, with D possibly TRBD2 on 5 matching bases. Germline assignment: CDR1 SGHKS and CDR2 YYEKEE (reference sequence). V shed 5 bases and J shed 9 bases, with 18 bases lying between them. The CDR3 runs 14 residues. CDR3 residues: CASSAGLVRAEQFF. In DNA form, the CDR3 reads TGTGCCAGCAGTGCCGGACTCGTACGAGCTGAGCAGTTCTTC.

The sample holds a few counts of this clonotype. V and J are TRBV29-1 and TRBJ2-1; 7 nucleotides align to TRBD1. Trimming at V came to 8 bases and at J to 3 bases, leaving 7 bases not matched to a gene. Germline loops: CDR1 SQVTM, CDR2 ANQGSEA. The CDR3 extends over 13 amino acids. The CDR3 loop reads CSQTGTDYNEQFF. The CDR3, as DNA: TGCAGCCAAACTGGGACAGACTACAATGAGCAGTTCTTC.

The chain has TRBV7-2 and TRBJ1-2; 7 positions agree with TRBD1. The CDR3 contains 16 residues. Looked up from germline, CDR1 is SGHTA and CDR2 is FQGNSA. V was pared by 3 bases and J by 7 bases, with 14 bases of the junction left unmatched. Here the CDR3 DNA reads TGTGCCAGCAGCTTCCTCTTACAGGGGCTCAGTGGTGGCTACACCTTC. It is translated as CASSFLLQGLSGGYTF.

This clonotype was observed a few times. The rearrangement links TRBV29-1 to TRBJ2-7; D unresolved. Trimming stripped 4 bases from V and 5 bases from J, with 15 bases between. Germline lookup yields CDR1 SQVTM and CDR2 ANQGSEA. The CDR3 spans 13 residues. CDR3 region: CSVVSLIGNEQYF. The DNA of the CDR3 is TGCAGCGTTGTCTCCTTAATCGGCAACGAGCAGTACTTC.

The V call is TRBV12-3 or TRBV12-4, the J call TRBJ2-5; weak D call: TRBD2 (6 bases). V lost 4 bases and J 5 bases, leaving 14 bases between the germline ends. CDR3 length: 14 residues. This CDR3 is CASSSWDSGETQYF. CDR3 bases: TGTGCCAGCAGTTCTTGGGACTCAGGGGAGACCCAGTACTTC.

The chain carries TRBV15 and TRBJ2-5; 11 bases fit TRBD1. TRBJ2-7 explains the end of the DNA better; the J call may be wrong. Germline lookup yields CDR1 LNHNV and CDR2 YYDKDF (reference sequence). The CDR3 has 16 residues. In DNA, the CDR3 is TGTGCCACCAGCGGGGGGTGGACAGGGGGCATCAACGAGCAGTACTTC. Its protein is CATSGGWTGGINEQYF.

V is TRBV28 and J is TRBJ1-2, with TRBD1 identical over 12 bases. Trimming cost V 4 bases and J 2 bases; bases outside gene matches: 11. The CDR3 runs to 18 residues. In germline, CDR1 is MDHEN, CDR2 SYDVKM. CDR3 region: CASSSNRDRGRFNYGYTF. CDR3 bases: TGTGCCAGCAGTTCCAATCGGGACAGGGGGCGCTTCAACTATGGCTACACCTTC.

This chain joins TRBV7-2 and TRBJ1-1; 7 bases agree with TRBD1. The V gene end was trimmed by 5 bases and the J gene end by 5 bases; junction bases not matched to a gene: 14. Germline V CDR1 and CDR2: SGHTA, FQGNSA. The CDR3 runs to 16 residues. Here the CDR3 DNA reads TGTGCCAGCAGCCTACGACATTGGAGGGGGCTAACTGAAGCTTTCTTT. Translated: CASSLRHWRGLTEAFF.

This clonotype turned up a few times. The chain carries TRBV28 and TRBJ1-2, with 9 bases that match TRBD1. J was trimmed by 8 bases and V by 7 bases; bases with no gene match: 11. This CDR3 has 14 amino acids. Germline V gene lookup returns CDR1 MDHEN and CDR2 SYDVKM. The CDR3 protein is CASISGQGTAGYTF. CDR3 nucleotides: TGTGCCAGCATTAGCGGACAGGGGACGGCGGGCTACACCTTC.

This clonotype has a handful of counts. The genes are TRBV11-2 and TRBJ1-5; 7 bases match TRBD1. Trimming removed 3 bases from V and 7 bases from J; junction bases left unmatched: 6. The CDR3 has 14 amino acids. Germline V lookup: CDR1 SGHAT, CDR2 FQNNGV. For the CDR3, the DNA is TGTGCCAGCAGCTTGGAAAGACAGGGACAGCCCCAGCATTTT. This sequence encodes CASSLERQGQPQHF. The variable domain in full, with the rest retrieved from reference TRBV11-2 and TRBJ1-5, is EAGVAQSPRYKIIEKRQSVAFWCNPISGHATLYWYQQILGQGPKLLIQFQNNGVVDDSQLPKDRFSAERLKGVDSTLKIQPAKLEDSAVYLCASSLERQGQPQHFGDGTRLSIL.

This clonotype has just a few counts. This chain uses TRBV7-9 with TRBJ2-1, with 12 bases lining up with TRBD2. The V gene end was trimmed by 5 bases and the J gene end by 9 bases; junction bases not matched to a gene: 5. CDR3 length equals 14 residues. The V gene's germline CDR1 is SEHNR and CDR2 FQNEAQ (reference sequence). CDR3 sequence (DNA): TGTGCCAGCAGCCGGACTAGCGGGATTGGTGAGCAGTTCTTC. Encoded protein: CASSRTSGIGEQFF.

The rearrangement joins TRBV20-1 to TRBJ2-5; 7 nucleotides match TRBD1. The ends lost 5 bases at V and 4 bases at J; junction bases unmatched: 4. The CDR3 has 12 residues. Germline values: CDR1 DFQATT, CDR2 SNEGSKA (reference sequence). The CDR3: CSASGQAETQYF. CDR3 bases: TGCAGTGCTTCAGGACAGGCAGAGACCCAGTACTTC.

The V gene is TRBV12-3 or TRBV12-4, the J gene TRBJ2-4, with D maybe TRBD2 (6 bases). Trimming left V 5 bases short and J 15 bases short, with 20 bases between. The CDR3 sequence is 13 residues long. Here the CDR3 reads CASSTTGLGNLYF. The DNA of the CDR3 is TGTGCCAGCAGTACTACGGGACTCGGTAATTTGTACTTC.

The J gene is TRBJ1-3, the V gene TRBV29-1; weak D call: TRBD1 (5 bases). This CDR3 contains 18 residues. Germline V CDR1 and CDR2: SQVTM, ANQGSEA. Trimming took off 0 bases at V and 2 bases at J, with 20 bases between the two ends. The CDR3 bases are TGCAGCGTTGAAGAGGGACCAGGCGGCGCGGGGACTGGAAACACCATATATTTT. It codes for CSVEEGPGGAGTGNTIYF.

CDR3 residues: CASSLPRGAEDTQYF. In nucleotides, the CDR3 is TGCGCCAGCAGCTTGCCCAGGGGCGCGGAAGATACGCAGTATTTT. V gene TRBV5-1 combines with J gene TRBJ2-3, with a tentative D call TRBD1 (6 bases). Looked up from germline, CDR1 is SGHRS and CDR2 is YFSETQ. This CDR3 is built from 15 residues. The ends were cut back, 1 base at V and 5 bases at J, with 14 bases in the middle.

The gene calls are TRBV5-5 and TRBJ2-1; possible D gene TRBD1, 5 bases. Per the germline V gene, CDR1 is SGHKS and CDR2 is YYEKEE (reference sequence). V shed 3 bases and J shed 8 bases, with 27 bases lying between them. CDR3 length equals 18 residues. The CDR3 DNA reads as TGTGCCAGCAGCTCGTCGACAGTCACCGTAAGTCGTACCGATGAGCAGTTCTTC. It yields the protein CASSSSTVTVSRTDEQFF.